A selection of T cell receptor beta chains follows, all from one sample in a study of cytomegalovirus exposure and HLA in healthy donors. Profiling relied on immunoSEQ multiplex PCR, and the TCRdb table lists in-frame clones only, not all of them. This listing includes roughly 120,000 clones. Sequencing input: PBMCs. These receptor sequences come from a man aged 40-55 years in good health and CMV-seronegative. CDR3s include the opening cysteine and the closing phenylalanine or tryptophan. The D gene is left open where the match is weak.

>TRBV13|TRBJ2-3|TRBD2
TGTGCCAGCAGCTTAGATGCTTTGCGGGAGAGCACAGATACGCAGTATTTT
CASSLDALRESTDTQYF
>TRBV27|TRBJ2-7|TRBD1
TGTGCCAGCAGTTCCTCGACAGGGGCCTACGAGCAGTACTTC
CASSSSTGAYEQYF
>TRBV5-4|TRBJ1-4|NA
TGTGCCAGCAGCGATTCGCGGGGTTCAAGGCAAGTTGCTAATGAAAAACTGTTTTTT
CASSDSRGSRQVANEKLFF
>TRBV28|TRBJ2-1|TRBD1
TGTGCCAGCAGAGGACAGGGCCGCAATGAGCAGTTCTTC
CASRGQGRNEQFF
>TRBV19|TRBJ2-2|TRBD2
TGTGCCAGTAGTATGTTCCATCTAGCGGGAGGGCCCACCGGGGAGCTGTTTTTT
CASSMFHLAGGPTGELFF
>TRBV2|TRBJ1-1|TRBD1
TGTGCCAGCAGTGGGACAGGGTCGAGCACTGAAGCTTTCTTT
CASSGTGSSTEAFF
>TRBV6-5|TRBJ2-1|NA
TGTGCCAGCAGAGGGACTTCACCGTACAATGAGCAGTTCTTC
CASRGTSPYNEQFF
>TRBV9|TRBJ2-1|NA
TGTGCCAGCAGCGTAGCGGGAGTGTCCTACAATGAGCAGTTCTTC
CASSVAGVSYNEQFF
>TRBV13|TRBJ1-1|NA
TGTGCCAGCAGCCCCTCCGGACAGACGAACACTGAAGCTTTCTTT
CASSPSGQTNTEAFF
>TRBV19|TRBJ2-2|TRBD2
TGTGCCAGTACCTCAATCCTCGGGGGGATCGGGGAGCTGTTTTTT
CASTSILGGIGELFF
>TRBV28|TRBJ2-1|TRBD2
TGTGCCAGCAGTTCCGGACTAGCGGGAGGGTTTGACAATGAGCAGTTCTTC
CASSSGLAGGFDNEQFF
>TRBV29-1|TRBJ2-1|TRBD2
TGCAGCACTTGGGAGGGGTACAATGAGCAGTTCTTC
CSTWEGYNEQFF
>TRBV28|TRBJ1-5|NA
TGTGCCAGCAGTTTAGAGACCCCGGGAGGTCAGCCCCAGCATTTT
CASSLETPGGQPQHF
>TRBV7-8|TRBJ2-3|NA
TGTGCCAGCAGTTCGGTGCGCTCAGATACGCAGTATTTT
CASSSVRSDTQYF
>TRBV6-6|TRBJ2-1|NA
TGTGCCACAGAACTACGCTACAATGAGCAGTTCTTC
CATELRYNEQFF
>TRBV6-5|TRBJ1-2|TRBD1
TGTGCCAGCAGTTACGTTGGAGGGGGCGCCAACTATGGCTACACCTTC
CASSYVGGGANYGYTF